This T cell receptor beta chain comes out of a study of blood T cell repertoires in COVID-19. For the study at large: COVID-19 samples collected from the United States, Italy and Spain covered acute and convalescent phases.

TCRdb keeps only in-frame clones here, not all; method: immunoSEQ multiplex PCR. The table lists about 160,000 clones, around 84% of them singletons. Germline V gives CDR1 LNHDA, CDR2 SQIVND (reference sequence). This CDR3 has 15 residues. V was shortened by 3 bases and J by 1 base, with 12 bases between the two germline ends. Seattle researchers signed up patients amid active infection and tracked them longitudinally. Sequencing input: peripheral blood. The chain employs TRBV19 and TRBJ1-1; no clear D. The receptor was derived from a woman in her forties or fifties with COVID-19, enrolled during active disease. The CDR3 region has the DNA TGTGCCAGTAGTATTCAGGAGGCTGCGAACACTGAAGCTTTCTTT. Its protein is CASSIQEAANTEAFF.